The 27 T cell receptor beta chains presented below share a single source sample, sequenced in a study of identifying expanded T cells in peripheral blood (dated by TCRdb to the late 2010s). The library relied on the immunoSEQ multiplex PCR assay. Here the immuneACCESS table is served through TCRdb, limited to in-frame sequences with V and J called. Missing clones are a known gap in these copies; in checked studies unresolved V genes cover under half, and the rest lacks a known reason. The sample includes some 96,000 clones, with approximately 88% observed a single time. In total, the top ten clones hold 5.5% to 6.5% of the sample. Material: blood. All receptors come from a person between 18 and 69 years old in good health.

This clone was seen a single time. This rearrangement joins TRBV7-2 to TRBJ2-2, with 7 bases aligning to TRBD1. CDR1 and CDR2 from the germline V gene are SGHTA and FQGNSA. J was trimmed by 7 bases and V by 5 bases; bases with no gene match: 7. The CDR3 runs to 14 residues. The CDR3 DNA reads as TGTGCCAGCAGCACCCGAGGGGGCAGCGGGGAGCTGTTTTTT. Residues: CASSTRGGSGELFF.

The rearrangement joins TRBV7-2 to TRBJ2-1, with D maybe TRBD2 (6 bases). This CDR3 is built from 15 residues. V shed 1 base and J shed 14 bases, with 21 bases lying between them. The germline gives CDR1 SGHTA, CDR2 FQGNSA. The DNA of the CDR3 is TGTGCCAGCAGCTTAGGTAGCGGAGGAAACTTTAGGGAGTTCTTC. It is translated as CASSLGSGGNFREFF.

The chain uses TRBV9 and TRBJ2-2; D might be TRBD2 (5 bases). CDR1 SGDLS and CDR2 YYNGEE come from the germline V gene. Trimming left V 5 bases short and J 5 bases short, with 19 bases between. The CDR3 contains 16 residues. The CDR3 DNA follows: TGTGCCAGCAGACCCCGGTGCCTTTCGGGAACCGGGGAGCTGTTTTTT. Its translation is CASRPRCLSGTGELFF.

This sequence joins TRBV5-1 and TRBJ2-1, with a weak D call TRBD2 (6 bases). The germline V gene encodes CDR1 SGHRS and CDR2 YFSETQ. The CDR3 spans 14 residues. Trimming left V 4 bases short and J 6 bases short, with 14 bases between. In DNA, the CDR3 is TGCGCCAGCAGCCTAGCGAGCGGGCGCAATGAGCAGTTCTTC. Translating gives CASSLASGRNEQFF.

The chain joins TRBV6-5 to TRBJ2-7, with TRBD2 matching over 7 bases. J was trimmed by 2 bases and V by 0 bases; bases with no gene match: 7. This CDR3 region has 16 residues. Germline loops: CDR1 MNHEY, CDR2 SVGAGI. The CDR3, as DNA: TGTGCCAGCAGTTACTCTGGAGGGAGGGCCCCCTACGAGCAGTACTTC. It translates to CASSYSGGRAPYEQYF.

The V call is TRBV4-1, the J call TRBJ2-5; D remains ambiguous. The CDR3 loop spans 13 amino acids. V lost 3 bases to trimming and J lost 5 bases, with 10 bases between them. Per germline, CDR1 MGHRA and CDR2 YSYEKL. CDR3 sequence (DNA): TGCGCCAGCAGCCAGGCGCCGGGTGAGACCCAGTACTTC. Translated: CASSQAPGETQYF.

CDR3 coding DNA: TGCGCCAGCAGCCTTTCGCTAGCACTAGATACGCAGTATTTT. It specifies CASSLSLALDTQYF. The chain employs TRBV4-1 and TRBJ2-3; the D gene is possibly TRBD2 (5 bases). V was pared by 4 bases and J by 5 bases, with 13 bases between. The V gene's germline CDR1 is MGHRA and CDR2 YSYEKL. The CDR3 extends over 14 amino acids.

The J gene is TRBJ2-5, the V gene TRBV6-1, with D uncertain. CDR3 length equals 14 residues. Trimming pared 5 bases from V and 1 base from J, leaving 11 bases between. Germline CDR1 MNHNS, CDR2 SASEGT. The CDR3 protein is CASSPWASQETQYF. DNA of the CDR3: TGTGCCAGCAGTCCCTGGGCTAGCCAAGAGACCCAGTACTTC.

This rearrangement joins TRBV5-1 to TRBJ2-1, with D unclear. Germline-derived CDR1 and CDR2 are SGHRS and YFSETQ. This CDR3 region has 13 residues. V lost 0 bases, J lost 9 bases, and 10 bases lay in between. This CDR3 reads CASSLAGNLEQFF. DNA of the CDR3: TGCGCCAGCAGCTTGGCTGGGAACCTTGAGCAGTTCTTC.

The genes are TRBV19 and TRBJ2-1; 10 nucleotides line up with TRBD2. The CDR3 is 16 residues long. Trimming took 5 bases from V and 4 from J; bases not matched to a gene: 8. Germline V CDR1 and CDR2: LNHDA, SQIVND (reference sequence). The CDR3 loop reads CASSPISGGNYNEQFF. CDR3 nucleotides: TGTGCCAGTAGTCCTATTAGCGGGGGGAATTACAATGAGCAGTTCTTC. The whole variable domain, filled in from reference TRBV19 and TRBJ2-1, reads DGGITQSPKYLFRKEGQNVTLSCEQNLNHDAMYWYRQDPGQGLRLIYYSQIVNDFQKGDIAEGYSVSREKKESFPLTVTSAQKNPTAFYLCASSPISGGNYNEQFFGPGTRLTVL.

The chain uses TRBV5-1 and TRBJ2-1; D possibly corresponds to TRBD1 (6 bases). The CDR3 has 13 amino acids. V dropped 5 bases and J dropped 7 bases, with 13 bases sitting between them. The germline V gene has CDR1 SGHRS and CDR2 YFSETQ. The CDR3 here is CASSWTVGNEQFF. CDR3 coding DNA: TGCGCCAGCAGTTGGACAGTGGGTAATGAGCAGTTCTTC.

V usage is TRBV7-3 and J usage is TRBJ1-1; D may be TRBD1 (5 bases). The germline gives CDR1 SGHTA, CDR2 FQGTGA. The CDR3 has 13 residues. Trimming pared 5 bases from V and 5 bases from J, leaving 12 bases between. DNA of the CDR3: TGTGCCAGCAGCAGGGACTTTCAGACTGAAGCTTTCTTT. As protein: CASSRDFQTEAFF.

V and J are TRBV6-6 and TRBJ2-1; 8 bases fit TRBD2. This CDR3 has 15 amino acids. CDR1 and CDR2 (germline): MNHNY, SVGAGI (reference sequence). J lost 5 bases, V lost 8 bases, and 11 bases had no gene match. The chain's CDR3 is CASEGRERGNNEQFF. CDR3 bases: TGTGCCAGCGAAGGAAGGGAGCGGGGGAACAATGAGCAGTTCTTC.

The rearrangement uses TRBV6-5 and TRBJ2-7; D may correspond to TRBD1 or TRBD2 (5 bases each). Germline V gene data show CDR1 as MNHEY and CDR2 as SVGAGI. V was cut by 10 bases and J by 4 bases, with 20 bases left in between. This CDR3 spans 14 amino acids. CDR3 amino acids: CATEGSELAYEQYF. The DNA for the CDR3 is TGTGCCACTGAGGGGTCCGAGCTTGCATACGAGCAGTACTTC.

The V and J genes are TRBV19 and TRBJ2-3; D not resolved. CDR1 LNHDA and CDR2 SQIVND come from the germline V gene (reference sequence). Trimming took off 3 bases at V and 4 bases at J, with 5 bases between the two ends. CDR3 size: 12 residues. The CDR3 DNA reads TGTGCCAGTAGTATTCAGGCAGATACGCAGTATTTT. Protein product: CASSIQADTQYF. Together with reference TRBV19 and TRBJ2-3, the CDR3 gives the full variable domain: DGGITQSPKYLFRKEGQNVTLSCEQNLNHDAMYWYRQDPGQGLRLIYYSQIVNDFQKGDIAEGYSVSREKKESFPLTVTSAQKNPTAFYLCASSIQADTQYFGPGTRLTVL.

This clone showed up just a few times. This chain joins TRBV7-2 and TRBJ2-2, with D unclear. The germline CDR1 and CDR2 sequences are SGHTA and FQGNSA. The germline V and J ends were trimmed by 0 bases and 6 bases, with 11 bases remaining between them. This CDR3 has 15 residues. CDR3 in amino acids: CASSLARVLSGELFF. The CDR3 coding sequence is TGTGCCAGCAGCTTAGCGCGCGTCCTTTCCGGGGAGCTGTTTTTT.

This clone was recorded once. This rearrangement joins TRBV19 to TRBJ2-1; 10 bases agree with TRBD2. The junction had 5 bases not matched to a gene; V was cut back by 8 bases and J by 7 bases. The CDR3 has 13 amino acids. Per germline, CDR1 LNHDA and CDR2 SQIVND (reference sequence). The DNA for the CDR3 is TGTGCCAGTCCTAGCGGGAGTTGGAATGAGCAGTTCTTC. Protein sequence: CASPSGSWNEQFF.

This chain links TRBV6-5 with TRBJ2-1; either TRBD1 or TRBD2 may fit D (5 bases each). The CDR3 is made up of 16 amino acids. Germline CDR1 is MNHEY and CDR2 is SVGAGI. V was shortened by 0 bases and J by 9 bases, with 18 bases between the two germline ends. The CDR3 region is CASSYSMTTAGAEQFF. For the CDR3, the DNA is TGTGCCAGCAGTTACTCGATGACCACGGCCGGGGCTGAGCAGTTCTTC.

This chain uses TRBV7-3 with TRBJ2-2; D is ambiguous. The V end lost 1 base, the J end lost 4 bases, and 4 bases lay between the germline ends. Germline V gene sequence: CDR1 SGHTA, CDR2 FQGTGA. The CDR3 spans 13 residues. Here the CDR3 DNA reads TGTGCCAGCAGCTTAAGTGTCACCGGGGAGCTGTTTTTT. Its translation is CASSLSVTGELFF.

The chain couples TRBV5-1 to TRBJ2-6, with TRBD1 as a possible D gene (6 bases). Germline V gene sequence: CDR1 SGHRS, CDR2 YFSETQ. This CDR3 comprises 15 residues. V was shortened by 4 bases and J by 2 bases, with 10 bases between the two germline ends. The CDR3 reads CASSPQGPGANVLTF. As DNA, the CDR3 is TGCGCCAGCAGCCCACAGGGACCTGGGGCCAACGTCCTGACTTTC.

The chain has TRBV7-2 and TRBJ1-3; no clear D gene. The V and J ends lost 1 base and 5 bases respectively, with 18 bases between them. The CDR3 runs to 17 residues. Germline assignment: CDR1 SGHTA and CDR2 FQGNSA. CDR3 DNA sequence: TGTGCCAGCAGCTTAGGGGCAAGGCAAGGTCGACGAAACACCATATATTTT. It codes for CASSLGARQGRRNTIYF.

This CDR3 reads CASTSLWNNEQFF. CDR3 nucleotides: TGTGCCAGCACTAGCTTATGGAACAATGAGCAGTTCTTC. This rearrangement joins TRBV5-5 to TRBJ2-1, with D possibly matching TRBD2 (5 bases). The V and J ends lost 6 bases and 5 bases respectively, with 12 bases between them. CDR3 length: 13 residues. CDR1 is SGHKS and CDR2 is YYEKEE in the germline V gene (reference sequence).

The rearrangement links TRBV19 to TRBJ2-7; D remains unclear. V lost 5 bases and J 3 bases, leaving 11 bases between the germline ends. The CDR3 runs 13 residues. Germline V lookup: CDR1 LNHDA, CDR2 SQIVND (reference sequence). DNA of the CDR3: TGTGCCAGTAGTCTCCCCGGCCTCTACGAGCAGTACTTC. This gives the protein CASSLPGLYEQYF.

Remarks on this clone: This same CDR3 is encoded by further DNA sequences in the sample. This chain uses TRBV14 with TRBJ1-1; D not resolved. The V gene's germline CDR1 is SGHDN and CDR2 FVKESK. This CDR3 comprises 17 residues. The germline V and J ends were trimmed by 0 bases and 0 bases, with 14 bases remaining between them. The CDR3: CASSQDVSRRMNTEAFF. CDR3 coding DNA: TGTGCCAGCAGCCAAGATGTGTCGCGACGAATGAACACTGAAGCTTTCTTT.

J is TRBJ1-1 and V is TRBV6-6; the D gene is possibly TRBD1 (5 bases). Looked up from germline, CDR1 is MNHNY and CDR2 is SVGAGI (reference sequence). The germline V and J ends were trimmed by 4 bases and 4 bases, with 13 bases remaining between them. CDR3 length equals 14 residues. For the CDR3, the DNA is TGTGCCAGCAGTTCCATTGGGGCGAGCACTGAAGCTTTCTTT. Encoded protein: CASSSIGASTEAFF.

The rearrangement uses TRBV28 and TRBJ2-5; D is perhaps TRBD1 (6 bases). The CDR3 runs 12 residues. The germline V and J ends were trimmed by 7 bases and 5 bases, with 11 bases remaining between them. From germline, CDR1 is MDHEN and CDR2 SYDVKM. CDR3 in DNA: TGTGCCAGCAACGACAGGTGGGAGACCCAGTACTTC. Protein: CASNDRWETQYF. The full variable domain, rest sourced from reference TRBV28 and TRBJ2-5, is DVKVTQSSRYLVKRTGEKVFLECVQDMDHENMFWYRQDPGLGLRLIYFSYDVKMKEKGDIPEGYSVSREKKERFSLILESASTNQTSMYLCASNDRWETQYFGPGTRLLVL.

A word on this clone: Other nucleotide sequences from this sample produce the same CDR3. The chain's CDR3 is CASSLERNTEAFF. In DNA form, the CDR3 reads TGTGCCAGCAGCTTAGAAAGAAACACTGAAGCTTTCTTT. The chain combines TRBV7-2 with TRBJ1-1; no definite D call. This CDR3 spans 13 amino acids. CDR1 and CDR2 (germline): SGHTA, FQGNSA. V was clipped by 1 base and J by 2 bases, with 5 bases between them.